One sample yielded the 20 T cell receptor beta chains listed below, sequenced in a study of regulatory T cells in long-lasting Graves disease. CDR3-region Arm-PCR and iRepertoire HTBI primers produced the TCR beta libraries. TCRdb re-derived calls from the multiplex PCR reads in MiXCR, one entry per CDR3 protein. This sample carries roughly 350,000 distinct CDR3 sequences, about 16% of them seen once, and the ten largest clones take 20% to 25%. Stated time point: newly diagnosed GD, antithyroid drugs for less than 3 months. PBMC-extracted RNA yielded the TCR library. The same data also went into a second study, on T cells in Graves' hyperthyroidism and ophthalmopathy.

The specimen comprised peripheral blood mononuclear cells (PBMCs), sampled at new diagnosis, from a patient treated with antithyroid drugs. These TCRs come from a woman in her late teens or twenties with Graves disease.

The table lists this clonotype with many counts. The chain couples TRBV6-1 to TRBJ2-1, with D possibly being TRBD1 (6 bases). CDR1 and CDR2 from the germline V gene are MNHNS and SASEGT. CDR3 length: 17 amino acids. Trimming shortened V by 5 bases and J by 0 bases, and 17 bases separated the two germline ends. CDR3 sequence: CASSQIKTGSSYNEQFF. The CDR3 nucleotides read TGTGCCAGCAGTCAAATCAAGACAGGCAGCTCCTACAATGAGCAGTTCTTC.

This clonotype was recorded a few times. V gene TRBV20-1 combines with J gene TRBJ2-7; 9 nucleotides align to TRBD2. The germline V gene encodes CDR1 DFQATT and CDR2 SNEGSKA (reference sequence). Trimming removed 5 bases from V and 5 bases from J; junction bases left unmatched: 13. CDR3 length: 15 amino acids. The CDR3 DNA reads TGCAGTGCTGGCCCCTTTGCGGGAGGGCCCCACGAGCAGTACTTC. Residues: CSAGPFAGGPHEQYF.

This clonotype was observed a few times. The chain uses TRBV5-4 and TRBJ2-1; tentatively, D is TRBD1 (5 bases). From germline, CDR1 is SGHNT and CDR2 YYREEE (reference sequence). The CDR3 is 15 amino acids. Trimming stripped 5 bases from V and 5 bases from J, with 17 bases between. CDR3: CASSFPGLSDNEQFF. The CDR3 bases are TGTGCCAGCAGTTTTCCAGGGTTATCAGACAATGAGCAGTTCTTC.

This clonotype has ten or more counts. This sequence joins TRBV19 and TRBJ2-7; TRBD2 might be the D (6 bases). The CDR3 runs to 15 residues. Trimming took 6 bases from V and 3 from J, leaving 18 bases between them. Germline CDR1 reads LNHDA; CDR2 reads SQIVND (reference sequence). The CDR3 DNA reads as TGTGCCAGTAGCCGTGCATCGGGGGTCGACTACGAGCAGTACTTC. This codes for CASSRASGVDYEQYF.

This clonotype was counted many times. The chain couples TRBV10-1 to TRBJ2-1; TRBD1 might be the D (5 bases). This CDR3 spans 15 amino acids. Trimming pared 2 bases from V and 0 bases from J, leaving 8 bases between. CDR1 is WNHNN and CDR2 is SYGVQD in the germline V gene (reference sequence). This chain's CDR3 is CASSEDTGSYNEQFF. For the CDR3, the DNA is TGCGCCAGCAGTGAGGACACAGGCTCCTACAATGAGCAGTTCTTC.

This clonotype came up many times. The V gene is TRBV27, the J gene TRBJ2-4, with TRBD2 identical over 7 bases. V lost 3 bases, J lost 3 bases, and 8 bases stayed unmatched. The CDR3 has 16 residues. Germline V gives CDR1 MNHEY, CDR2 SMNVEV (reference sequence). The CDR3: CASSFSGRGDKNIQYF. The CDR3 nucleotides read TGTGCCAGCAGTTTTAGTGGGAGGGGAGACAAAAACATTCAGTACTTC.

This clonotype was observed a few times. The chain combines TRBV20-1 with TRBJ2-7; 7 bases map to TRBD2. CDR1 is DFQATT and CDR2 is SNEGSKA in the germline V gene (reference sequence). CDR3 length: 12 amino acids. The V segment lost 4 bases and the J segment 6 bases; nucleotides outside the gene matches: 6. The CDR3 here is CSANIGRGEQYF. DNA for the CDR3: TGCAGTGCTAATATAGGGAGGGGCGAGCAGTACTTC.

This clonotype came up many times. The rearrangement links TRBV5-1 to TRBJ2-1, with D perhaps matching TRBD1 or TRBD2 (6 bases each). V was pared by 5 bases and J by 4 bases, with 16 bases between. CDR1 and CDR2 (germline): SGHRS, YFSETQ. This CDR3 region has 15 residues. The CDR3 region has the DNA TGCGCCAGCAGTACGGGGGCTAGCGCTTACAATGAGCAGTTCTTC. It yields the protein CASSTGASAYNEQFF. The full variable domain, with the rest looked up from reference TRBV5-1 and TRBJ2-1, is KAGVTQTPRYLIKTRGQQVTLSCSPISGHRSVSWYQQTPGQGLQFLFEYFSETQRNKGNFPGRFSGRQFSNSRSEMNVSTLELGDSALYLCASSTGASAYNEQFFGPGTRLTVL.

This clonotype was found a few times. The V gene is TRBV4-1, the J gene TRBJ2-1; either TRBD1 or TRBD2 may fit D (6 bases each). V was pared by 1 base and J by 4 bases, with 14 bases between. Germline V gene lookup returns CDR1 MGHRA and CDR2 YSYEKL. The CDR3 runs 16 residues. In DNA form, the CDR3 reads TGCGCCAGCAGCCAAGTTTTCGGGGGCCCTTACAATGAGCAGTTCTTC. This codes for CASSQVFGGPYNEQFF.

This clonotype was found many times. The CDR3 DNA follows: TGTGCCAGCAGCGTAGATCCGGGGACCTACTCTGGAAACACCATATATTTT. Translating gives CASSVDPGTYSGNTIYF. V and J are TRBV9 and TRBJ1-3, with a possible D match to TRBD1 (5 bases). The germline V gene encodes CDR1 SGDLS and CDR2 YYNGEE. The CDR3 is 17 residues long. V dropped 0 bases and J dropped 0 bases, with 13 bases sitting between them.

As DNA, the CDR3 is TGTGCCAGTACCGCCGGGACGGCGAACACCGGGGAGCTGTTTTTT. This translates into CASTAGTANTGELFF. The rearrangement joins TRBV19 to TRBJ2-2; D could derive from TRBD1 or TRBD2 (5 bases each). Per germline, CDR1 LNHDA and CDR2 SQIVND (reference sequence). The length of the CDR3 is 15 residues. V lost 7 bases, J lost 0 bases, and 12 bases lay in between.

In this sample, this clonotype turned up many times. The genes are TRBV11-1 and TRBJ2-7; a weak D match, TRBD2 (6 bases). Trimming left V 3 bases short and J 13 bases short, with 16 bases between. CDR3 length equals 12 residues. Germline lookup yields CDR1 SGHAT and CDR2 FQDESV (reference sequence). Written as DNA, the CDR3 is TGTGCCAGCAGCTTTGGTCCGGGACTGTCATACTTC. Amino acid sequence: CASSFGPGLSYF. Using reference TRBV11-1 and TRBJ2-7 for the parts outside the CDR3, the full variable domain is EAEVAQSPRYKITEKSQAVAFWCDPISGHATLYWYRQILGQGPELLVQFQDESVVDDSQLPKDRFSAERLKGVDSTLKIQPAELGDSAMYLCASSFGPGLSYFGPGTRLTVT.

The sample holds many counts of this clonotype. The gene calls are TRBV11-2 and TRBJ2-7; 7 bases agree with TRBD2. V gave up 5 bases and J gave up 5 bases; unmatched junction bases: 9. The germline CDR1 and CDR2 sequences are SGHAT and FQNNGV. CDR3 length: 14 amino acids. The CDR3 coding sequence is TGTGCCAGCAGCCGGGCGAGAGCGGGAAACGAGCAGTACTTC. Translation: CASSRARAGNEQYF.

This clonotype came up a few times. As DNA, the CDR3 is TGTGCCAGCAGCTTATATTCAGATACGCAGTATTTT. Translation: CASSLYSDTQYF. V and J are TRBV7-3 and TRBJ2-3; D is undetermined. Trimming removed 2 bases from V and 4 bases from J, with 4 bases in between. Germline CDR1 is SGHTA and CDR2 is FQGTGA. This CDR3 contains 12 residues.

This clonotype showed up many times. The chain carries TRBV7-9 and TRBJ2-3; TRBD2 matches 9 bases. CDR1 and CDR2 from the germline V gene are SEHNR and FQNEAQ (reference sequence). The V and J ends lost 3 bases and 5 bases, in that order; junction bases with no gene match: 9. This CDR3 comprises 16 residues. For the CDR3, the DNA is TGTGCCAGCAGCTTGGCTTTAGCGGGAGCGAGAGATACGCAGTATTTT. This encodes CASSLALAGARDTQYF. Looking up the rest from reference TRBV7-9 and TRBJ2-3 gives the full variable domain: DTGVSQNPRHKITKRGQNVTFRCDPISEHNRLYWYRQTLGQGPEFLTYFQNEAQLEKSRLLSDRFSAERPKGSFSTLEIQRTEQGDSAMYLCASSLALAGARDTQYFGPGTRLTVL.

In this sample, this clonotype turned up many times. The rearrangement joins TRBV9 to TRBJ2-2; possible D gene TRBD1, 6 bases. The CDR3 contains 15 residues. From germline, CDR1 is SGDLS and CDR2 YYNGEE. V was clipped by 3 bases and J by 0 bases, with 9 bases between them. CDR3 in amino acids: CASSGTGTNTGELFF. CDR3 DNA: TGTGCCAGCAGCGGAACAGGGACGAACACCGGGGAGCTGTTTTTT.

This clonotype was observed at least ten times. The chain carries TRBV11-2 and TRBJ2-3; D gene ambiguous. This CDR3 region has 14 residues. Deletions cut 7 bases from V and 5 bases from J, with 16 bases between. Looked up from germline, CDR1 is SGHAT and CDR2 is FQNNGV. The CDR3 loop reads CASILGGYGDTQYF. The CDR3 DNA reads as TGTGCCAGCATCCTTGGCGGTTACGGAGATACGCAGTATTTT.

About this clonotype: A read error may produce the germline difference seen at one junction end. The CDR3 nucleotides read TGTGCCACCACCCGGGGGCGTGAGGGTCTCTTCACCTACGATGAGCAGTTCTTC. This sequence encodes CATTRGREGLFTYDEQFF. V and J are TRBV19 and TRBJ2-1, with D perhaps given as TRBD1 or TRBD2 (6 bases each). This CDR3 is 18 amino acids long. Germline assignment: CDR1 LNHDA and CDR2 SQIVND (reference sequence).

This chain joins TRBV27 and TRBJ1-3; a possible D gene is TRBD1 (5 bases). V lost 7 bases to trimming and J lost 2 bases, with 15 bases between them. The CDR3 has 15 residues. Germline assignment: CDR1 MNHEY and CDR2 SMNVEV (reference sequence). The CDR3 sequence is CASTSAGGPGNTIYF. The CDR3 nucleotides are TGTGCCAGCACCTCTGCCGGGGGTCCTGGAAACACCATATATTTT.

This clonotype was detected many times. The rearrangement uses TRBV12-3 or TRBV12-4 and TRBJ2-7; D unresolved. The CDR3 sequence is 12 residues long. The ends were cut back, 7 bases at V and 4 bases at J, with 11 bases in the middle. The CDR3 sequence is CASTNNRYEQYF. Here the CDR3 DNA reads TGTGCCAGCACAAATAACCGGTACGAGCAGTACTTC.